Listed below are T cell receptor beta chains from one sample, sequenced in a study of cytomegalovirus exposure and HLA in healthy donors. Here immunoSEQ multiplex PCR was the method, and the copy in TCRdb shows in-frame clones only, minus some. This sample lists about 150,000 clones; its ten largest clones have approximately 2%. Source material: PBMCs. The receptors come from a young man in good health and CMV-seronegative. Both conserved end residues are trimmed from each CDR3. A D gene is named only where the DNA matches it firmly.

J gene	D gene	V gene	CDR3 protein
TRBJ2-3	TRBD2	TRBV19	ASSRGASGSNTQY
TRBJ2-1	.	TRBV25-1	ASSDRSKDHDRDEQF
TRBJ2-1	TRBD2	TRBV7-3	ASSLTGLAGDNEQF
TRBJ2-2	TRBD1	TRBV27	ASSLPGTGLGELF
TRBJ2-2	.	TRBV18	ASSPQGLRTGELF
TRBJ2-1	.	TRBV27	ASREAVPIDEQF
TRBJ1-1	TRBD1	TRBV5-4	ASSSTGGNTEAF
TRBJ1-2	.	TRBV7-2	ASSLGGRMSAYGYT
TRBJ2-7	TRBD1	TRBV30	AWSTDRAEQY
TRBJ2-7	TRBD2	TRBV5-4	ASSLGGSRERVNERY
TRBJ2-2	.	TRBV5-4	ASSLYRTDTGELF
TRBJ2-1	.	TRBV4-2	ASSGPDGSPFGYNEQF
TRBJ1-1	.	TRBV12-5	ASGWGGSNTEAF
TRBJ2-1	.	TRBV5-1	ASSLGGGSYNEQF
TRBJ2-3	.	TRBV29-1	SVGGVFTDTQY
TRBJ1-2	TRBD1	TRBV28	ASRNTGVGYT
TRBJ2-5	.	TRBV7-8	ASRPGNRAETQY
TRBJ1-2	.	TRBV7-2	ASSLASGEGGLRGYT
TRBJ2-1	.	TRBV5-1	ASSLRLMHQLWDEQF
TRBJ2-5	.	TRBV5-1	ASSFGRGQETQY
TRBJ1-1	TRBD1	TRBV11-1	ASSWGQGRSCY
TRBJ1-5	.	TRBV6-1	ASSENVGQINQPQH
TRBJ1-1	.	TRBV5-1	ASSLVQGGTEAF
TRBJ2-3	TRBD2	TRBV7-2	ASSHRLAVSTDTQY
TRBJ1-1	.	TRBV7-9	ASYSGHRAEAF
TRBJ2-1	TRBD2	TRBV12-5	ASGLVGLAVYNEQF
TRBJ2-3	TRBD2	TRBV4-1	ASSQGLAGTGTDTQY
TRBJ2-2	.	TRBV19	ASSVQGFTGELF
TRBJ1-1	.	TRBV15	ATSTPELSNEAF
TRBJ2-7	.	TRBV12-5	AVGGDSYEQY
TRBJ1-3	.	TRBV5-1	ASSSGQYGNTIY
TRBJ2-5	TRBD2	TRBV5-4	ASYIERAGVGETQY
TRBJ2-5	TRBD2	TRBV10-1	ASRGGSGAQETQY
TRBJ2-1	.	TRBV4-3	ASSQDPTVPSGYDEQF
TRBJ1-2	.	TRBV4-2	ASAGSEISGYT
TRBJ2-2	.	TRBV19	ASSDDWGGFELF
TRBJ2-1	TRBD2	TRBV7-2	ASTYSGRFNEQF
TRBJ1-1	.	TRBV6-1	ASSGPVGQNTEAF
TRBJ2-7	.	TRBV15	ATSRDKIGEQY
TRBJ2-7	TRBD2	TRBV6-6	ASSLLAGYEQY
TRBJ1-1	.	TRBV6-4	ASRTTGTNTEAF
TRBJ2-7	TRBD2	TRBV4-2	ASSQNPLGGTSGSYEQY
TRBJ1-1	.	TRBV7-2	ASSPQFSGEAF
TRBJ2-7	TRBD2	TRBV7-6	ASSSSGTLYEQY
TRBJ1-3	.	TRBV28	ASSFQGRATIY
TRBJ2-1	.	TRBV7-3	ASSRGGGYNEQF
TRBJ2-5	TRBD2	TRBV5-5	ASLKGREKETQY
TRBJ2-7	.	TRBV5-1	ASSLFSAYEQY
TRBJ2-3	.	TRBV7-9	ASSLVYDRKDTQY
TRBJ1-2	.	TRBV9	ASSVGGYPNYGYT
TRBJ2-1	TRBD1	TRBV19	ASSPPGQAAGEQF
TRBJ1-1	.	TRBV10-1	ASSESTGVRAF